The 27 T cell receptor beta chains given below trace back to one sample, sequenced in a study of T-cell reconstitution after alpha-beta-depleted transplantation in children (dated by TCRdb to 2015 to 2016). Library generation was performed with PCR. Data came from an Illumina HiSeq 2500. Molecular barcoding was employed in the preparation of TCR libraries, with unique molecular identifiers being used to normalize TCRbeta repertoire quantification. TCRdb reanalyzed the raw reads on its own, using fastp at Q25 for trimming and MiXCR for clone calling, and kept in-frame beta chains. Entries that share a CDR3 protein sequence are merged under the most common genes and DNA. The sample has approximately 390,000 distinct CDR3 sequences on record, approximately 10% of them singletons. Jointly, the top ten make up 4.5% to 7% of the sample. The material was PBMCs from the stem cell graft donor, obtained from the stem cell graft. Receptors originate from a human donor who donated a stem cell graft to a child with acute myeloid leukemia.

The V and J genes are TRBV7-9 and TRBJ2-2; D tentatively reads TRBD1 or TRBD2 (5 bases each). Germline loops: CDR1 SEHNR, CDR2 FQNEAQ (reference sequence). This CDR3 region has 17 residues. V was cut by 5 bases and J by 2 bases, with 18 bases left in between. CDR3 amino acids: CASSGPGQTENTGELFF. The CDR3 region has the DNA TGTGCCAGCAGCGGCCCGGGGCAGACAGAAAACACCGGGGAGCTGTTTTTT.

The genes are TRBV6-5 and TRBJ2-1, with TRBD2 identical over 7 bases. This CDR3 contains 14 residues. Trimming took 4 bases from V and 5 from J; bases not matched to a gene: 5. In germline, CDR1 is MNHEY, CDR2 SVGAGI. CDR3 region: CASSSLAGDNEQFF. CDR3 coding DNA: TGTGCCAGCAGTTCCCTCGCGGGAGACAATGAGCAGTTCTTC.

This clonotype turned up a few times. The chain couples TRBV5-1 to TRBJ2-3; TRBD1 aligns across 8 bases. Germline trimming cut 2 bases from V and 5 bases from J; bases unmatched to any gene: 7. CDR1 SGHRS and CDR2 YFSETQ come from the germline V gene. This CDR3 contains 15 residues. CDR3 sequence (DNA): TGCGCCAGCAGCTTTAATGGACAGGGAGGAGATACGCAGTATTTT. Its translation is CASSFNGQGGDTQYF.

The sample holds a few counts of this clonotype. The CDR3 nucleotides are TGTGCCACCAGCAGTGGTCTGGGAAGGGCCCAAGAGACCCAGTACTTC. This sequence encodes CATSSGLGRAQETQYF. The chain links TRBV15 to TRBJ2-5; D unresolved. Germline V gene sequence: CDR1 LNHNV, CDR2 YYDKDF (reference sequence). This CDR3 has 16 residues. V was cut by 3 bases and J by 1 base, with 15 bases left in between.

This clonotype was counted ten times or more. The J gene is TRBJ1-2, the V gene TRBV10-3; D remains unclear. CDR1 is ENHRY, CDR2 SYGVKD, per germline. This CDR3 has 11 amino acids. V shed 2 bases and J shed 8 bases, with 6 bases lying between them. CDR3 loop: CAISERGGYTF. CDR3 DNA: TGTGCCATCAGTGAGCGTGGCGGCTACACCTTC.

The J gene is TRBJ2-7, the V gene TRBV29-1; D perhaps matches TRBD1 (6 bases). Germline V lookup: CDR1 SQVTM, CDR2 ANQGSEA. The CDR3 consists of 15 residues. V was trimmed by 3 bases and J by 3 bases, leaving 18 bases between them. The CDR3 loop reads CSVEGNTGTGYEQYF. CDR3 DNA sequence: TGCAGCGTTGAGGGTAATACAGGGACGGGCTACGAGCAGTACTTC.

V is TRBV29-1 and J is TRBJ2-1; D not resolved. Looked up from germline, CDR1 is SQVTM and CDR2 is ANQGSEA. The V and J ends lost 5 bases and 9 bases respectively, with 14 bases between them. CDR3 size: 12 residues. Here the CDR3 DNA reads TGCAGCGTTTCACCGTTAGGGATTGAGCAGTTCTTC. It yields the protein CSVSPLGIEQFF.

V is TRBV3-1 and J is TRBJ1-6, with TRBD1 as a possible D gene (5 bases). Between the trimmed V and J ends, which lost 4 bases and 4 bases, there was a span of 14 bases. The CDR3 sequence is 16 residues long. Germline CDR1 and CDR2: LGHDT and YNNKEL (reference sequence). The CDR3 protein is CASSRGLNPYNSPLHF. The CDR3 region has the DNA TGTGCCAGCAGCCGGGGCCTCAATCCATATAATTCACCCCTCCACTTT.

In its sample, this clonotype was seen many times. The CDR3 loop reads CASRGQANSGANVLTF. CDR3 coding DNA: TGTGCCAGCAGAGGACAGGCCAACTCTGGGGCCAACGTCCTGACTTTC. V and J are TRBV5-6 and TRBJ2-6; 7 bases line up with TRBD1. J gave up 0 bases and V 5 bases, and 5 bases lay outside the gene matches. Germline lookup yields CDR1 SGHDT and CDR2 YYEEEE. This CDR3 is 16 amino acids long.

This clonotype was seen many times. The rearrangement links TRBV27 to TRBJ1-5, with a tentative D call TRBD1 (6 bases). Germline values: CDR1 MNHEY, CDR2 SMNVEV (reference sequence). The CDR3 covers 15 residues. V lost 2 bases and J 6 bases, leaving 14 bases between the germline ends. In DNA, the CDR3 is TGTGCCAGCAGTTTAAGGGGAGCAGGGGTTCAGCCCCAGCATTTT. It yields the protein CASSLRGAGVQPQHF.

The chain employs TRBV6-2 or TRBV6-3 and TRBJ2-1, with TRBD2 identical over 10 bases. There are 12 residues in the CDR3. V lost 0 bases and J lost 16; bases outside the gene matches: 3. Germline CDR1 and CDR2: MNHEY and SVGEGT. The CDR3 loop reads CASSYSGTSEFF. The CDR3 bases are TGTGCCAGCAGTTACTCTGGGACTAGCGAATTCTTC.

The chain joins TRBV7-2 to TRBJ2-1, with TRBD1 matching over 9 bases. Germline loops: CDR1 SGHTA, CDR2 FQGNSA. This CDR3 contains 15 residues. V was clipped by 5 bases and J by 0 bases; unmatched bases: 2. This CDR3 reads CASSADRGSYNEQFF. For the CDR3, the DNA is TGTGCCAGCAGCGCGGACAGGGGCTCCTACAATGAGCAGTTCTTC.

This clonotype came up many times. This chain links TRBV25-1 with TRBJ1-4; D might be TRBD1 (6 bases). The germline gives CDR1 MGHDK, CDR2 SYGVNS. Trimming removed 4 bases at V and 7 bases at J, with 16 bases between. The CDR3 consists of 15 residues. The CDR3 bases are TGTGCCAGCAGTGGGTCACTCGGAGGGGGTGAAAAACTGTTTTTT. Amino acid sequence: CASSGSLGGGEKLFF.

The table lists this clonotype with a few counts. The chain is built from TRBV7-3 and TRBJ2-7; D is unclear. From germline, CDR1 is SGHTA and CDR2 FQGTGA. The V and J ends lost 5 bases and 3 bases respectively, with 14 bases between them. This CDR3 contains 14 residues. The CDR3 region has the DNA TGTGCCAGCAGCCCCTCGGCACTGAGCTACGAGCAGTACTTC. Its protein is CASSPSALSYEQYF.

The rearrangement links TRBV20-1 to TRBJ1-1; 7 nucleotides align to TRBD1. Germline CDR1 reads DFQATT; CDR2 reads SNEGSKA (reference sequence). This CDR3 region has 15 residues. With V trimmed by 4 bases and J by 1 base, 9 bases remained unmatched. The CDR3 DNA is TGCAGTGCTAACCGCCCCGGGACAGAGAACACTGAAGCTTTCTTT. Translation gives CSANRPGTENTEAFF.

A few counts support this clonotype. The gene calls are TRBV12-3 or TRBV12-4 and TRBJ2-5, with 7 bases identical to TRBD1. Trimming took 6 bases from V and 5 from J; bases not matched to a gene: 6. CDR3 length equals 13 residues. The CDR3 is CASRPTGVETQYF. Written as DNA, the CDR3 is TGTGCCAGCAGACCCACAGGGGTCGAGACCCAGTACTTC.

This clonotype was detected only a few times. The chain recombines TRBV5-1 with TRBJ1-1, with 7 bases aligning to TRBD1. The CDR3 is 16 residues long. The ends lost 0 bases at V and 1 base at J; junction bases unmatched: 6. Germline V gene lookup returns CDR1 SGHRS and CDR2 YFSETQ. The CDR3 protein is CASSLELGGGNTEAFF. The DNA for the CDR3 is TGCGCCAGCAGCTTGGAACTAGGGGGCGGGAACACTGAAGCTTTCTTT.

On this clonotype itself: An end of the junction differs from the germline gene, which may be a read error. This chain connects TRBV11-2 to TRBJ2-7, with D hard to call. The CDR3 consists of 13 residues. Germline V CDR1 and CDR2: SGHAT, FQNNGV. The CDR3 spells CASSPQFAGSLDF. The CDR3 nucleotides read TGTGCCAGCAGCCCTCAATTTGCCGGTTCTCTGGACTTC.

A few counts support this clonotype. The rearrangement links TRBV6-5 to TRBJ2-3, with D possibly being TRBD2 (6 bases). Germline V gene lookup returns CDR1 MNHEY and CDR2 SVGAGI. The CDR3 is 17 residues long. V was pared by 5 bases and J by 3 bases, with 21 bases between. CDR3 bases: TGTGCCAGCAGTCTGTCGGGCGGTGGAGGAGGGACAGATACGCAGTATTTT. Translating gives CASSLSGGGGGTDTQYF.

V gene TRBV6-2 or TRBV6-3 combines with J gene TRBJ2-1; a possible D gene is TRBD1 (8 bases). Trimming pared 6 bases from V and 7 bases from J, leaving 16 bases between. The CDR3 covers 14 residues. Looked up from germline, CDR1 is MNHEY and CDR2 is SVGEGT. The CDR3 loop is CASSHLQGGNEQFF. Written as DNA, the CDR3 is TGTGCCAGCAGCCACCTACAGGGGGGGAATGAGCAGTTCTTC.

The CDR3 is CASSSTGRYTNEKLFF. In nucleotides, the CDR3 is TGTGCCAGCAGCTCAACTGGACGTTACACTAATGAAAAACTGTTTTTT. J is TRBJ1-4 and V is TRBV6-2 or TRBV6-3, with D hard to call. In germline, CDR1 is MNHEY, CDR2 SVGEGT. The CDR3 has 16 amino acids. V was cut by 6 bases and J by 2 bases, with 16 bases left in between.

The V and J genes are TRBV20-1 and TRBJ2-1; 9 bases line up with TRBD2. The CDR3 totals 17 residues. Germline V lookup: CDR1 DFQATT, CDR2 SNEGSKA (reference sequence). V shed 1 base, J shed 5 bases, and the junction held 12 bases outside the gene matches. CDR3 in amino acids: CSARVLLASGNDNEQFF. CDR3 coding DNA: TGCAGTGCTAGAGTCCTCTTGGCTAGCGGGAATGACAATGAGCAGTTCTTC.

This clonotype has a handful of counts. The chain has TRBV5-1 and TRBJ2-1, with 7 bases aligning to TRBD1. Germline values: CDR1 SGHRS, CDR2 YFSETQ. The CDR3 has 17 amino acids. Trimming at V came to 2 bases and at J to 7 bases, leaving 15 bases not matched to a gene. In DNA, the CDR3 is TGCGCCAGCAGCTTAAGCCCTGTGACAGGGCGGTCGAATGAGCAGTTCTTC. This sequence encodes CASSLSPVTGRSNEQFF. The variable domain in full, with the rest retrieved from reference TRBV5-1 and TRBJ2-1, is KAGVTQTPRYLIKTRGQQVTLSCSPISGHRSVSWYQQTPGQGLQFLFEYFSETQRNKGNFPGRFSGRQFSNSRSEMNVSTLELGDSALYLCASSLSPVTGRSNEQFFGPGTRLTVL.

This clonotype was seen at least ten times. V and J are TRBV5-1 and TRBJ2-3; D is unresolved. Germline lookup yields CDR1 SGHRS and CDR2 YFSETQ. This CDR3 is built from 11 residues. The V gene lost 4 bases and the J gene lost 4 bases, with 4 bases spanning the gap. As DNA, the CDR3 is TGCGCCAGCAGCCGCGCAGATACGCAGTATTTT. Translation gives CASSRADTQYF.

This rearrangement joins TRBV5-1 to TRBJ2-7, with D maybe TRBD2 (6 bases). The CDR3 is 12 amino acids. Looked up from germline, CDR1 is SGHRS and CDR2 is YFSETQ. The V end was cut by 4 bases, the J end by 5 bases, with 10 bases between. This CDR3 is CASSPGDDEQYF. The DNA of the CDR3 is TGCGCCAGCAGCCCGGGGGACGACGAGCAGTACTTC.

The sample holds a few counts of this clonotype. The gene calls are TRBV29-1 and TRBJ2-3; 9 bases are a match to TRBD2. CDR1 and CDR2 (germline): SQVTM, ANQGSEA. The CDR3 spans 14 residues. With 6 bases clipped from V and 3 bases from J, the junction kept 7 bases outside the gene matches. CDR3 DNA: TGCAGCGTCGGTATAGCGGGAGTTACAGATACGCAGTATTTT. Its protein product is CSVGIAGVTDTQYF.

This clonotype was found many times. The chain links TRBV10-3 to TRBJ2-3; 10 positions match TRBD1. The V and J ends lost 10 bases and 4 bases, in that order; junction bases with no gene match: 5. CDR3 length: 13 residues. Germline-derived CDR1 and CDR2 are ENHRY and SYGVKD. The CDR3: CATAGTGADTQYF. CDR3 DNA sequence: TGTGCCACAGCCGGGACAGGGGCAGATACGCAGTATTTT.